This TCR beta chain was retrieved from a study of PD-L1 blockade in urothelial cancer (dated by TCRdb to between 2016 and 2019). Background for the entire study: Every patient began therapy around 2014 and was given atezolizumab 1,200 mg intravenously every 3 weeks. About 90% of the roughly 29 patients were males with bladder-origin urothelial cancer, and about 65% of the 29 reported a prior smoking history. Patients had an ECOG performance status of 0 or 1 and had received between 0 and 3 prior chemotherapy regimens. Blood samples were analyzed at 3 weeks after treatment start (second dose) and at 6 weeks after treatment start. A median of around 150,000 T cells and 85,000 or so unique TCRs was obtained from blood samples, and a median clonality of around 0.08 was observed. An exploratory multi-omic analysis was conducted of the somatic, immune and clinical correlates of response to PD-L1 blockade with atezolizumab in urothelial cancer. Pretreatment tumor samples, along with matched peripheral blood serially collected before and after atezolizumab treatment, were subjected to TCR sequencing. Durable clinical benefit meant progression-free survival longer than 6 months, and TCR features were also tested against progression-free and overall survival. Whole exome sequencing and RNA sequencing of pretreatment tumors were performed alongside TCR sequencing in the same patients. About 10 patients achieved durable clinical benefit and some 20 did not. Pretreatment blood TCR-seq was available for around 29 patients, at least one posttreatment blood collection was obtained for 25 or so patients, and tumor TCR-seq was available for 25 or so patients.

The count of this clone is one. Its antigen is not yet known. Base qualities are not provided; no much larger clone lies one nucleotide away. Points the paper makes about the study in general: A pretreatment peripheral blood TCR clonality below the median was linked to improved progression-free and overall survival. Because the sample size was small (n of about 29) and many exploratory analyses were performed, the results are intended to be hypothesis-generating. Greater expansion of tumor-associated TCR clones in peripheral blood 3 weeks after the start of treatment was observed in patients with durable benefit (n of about 21, p = 0.022).

A cohort of roughly 30 patients with locally advanced or metastatic urothelial carcinoma, treated at Memorial Sloan Kettering on a trial protocol, was included. Peripheral blood mononuclear cells were collected pretreatment and during treatment, at between 1 and 8 total time points per patient. The Qiagen DNeasy Blood extraction kit was used to purify genomic DNA from total PBMCs and tumor samples. PBMCs were collected pretreatment and during treatment and were isolated and stored as previously described. V ends up 6 bases short and J 2 bases short, with an unmatched junction base count of 6. The germline V gene yields MDHEN for CDR1 and SYDVKM for CDR2. The CDR3 contains 14 residues, cysteine and phenylalanine counted. The DNA shown is the 42-base CDR3, in frame from base 1. Synthetic TCR analog templates were spiked into each PCR to estimate absolute template abundance from read counts. TCRbeta CDR3 regions were amplified from genomic DNA with bias-controlled V and J gene primers using the immunoSEQ assay. Sequencing of rearranged TCRbeta segments was performed at approximately 20X coverage. In the authors' own workflow: Clustering was used to correct sequencing errors, and CDR3s were annotated against IMGT so that V, D and J genes could be assigned. Downstream analyses used only productive TCRbeta rearrangements, leaving out any out-of-frame or stop-codon sequences. To compute clonality, Shannon entropy was normalized by the log of the number of unique productive sequences and then subtracted from one. Fisher's exact test with Benjamini-Hochberg correction, at a threshold of adjusted p below 0.01, was used to find clones that differed between time points or between blood and tumor. TCRdb stores this immuneACCESS table with in-frame sequences only. Part of the clones is absent; in the studies checked, under half of the shortfall reflects unresolved V genes, and no reason is known for the rest. V and J calls and clone size are given by that table; D and trimming were obtained from the DNA. A total of fewer than 45,000 clones appear in this sample, around four fifths of them only once. The top ten constitute 15% to 20% of the sample.

Recombination connected TRBV28 to TRBJ1-1; TRBD1 agrees with 7 junctional bases. This material consisted of PBMCs, taken around atezolizumab (anti-PD-L1) treatment. This clonotype originated in a man aged 60-69 years with urothelial cancer. The nucleotide sequence reads as follows: TGTGCCAGCAGGGTAGGGGGCGATAACACTGAAGCTTTCTTT. This codes for CASRVGGDNTEAFF.